A single sample is the source of the 27 T cell receptor beta chains below, sequenced in a study of T-cell reconstitution after alpha-beta-depleted transplantation in children. Preparation of the TCRbeta library used unique molecular identifiers. TCRdb used MiXCR to reprocess the PCR reads, holding one entry per CDR3 protein. The table has fewer than 450,000 distinct CDR3 sequences, 15% to 20% seen once. This specimen consisted of PBMCs, mostly from graft donor cells, obtained 360 days after TCRalphabeta/CD19-depleted stem cell transplant. Receptors originate from a male patient aged 2 to 10 who had a stem cell transplant for acute lymphoblastic leukemia, so the T cells may come from the graft donor.

The V and J genes are TRBV4-1 and TRBJ2-7, with a possible D match to TRBD1 (5 bases). The germline CDR1 and CDR2 sequences are MGHRA and YSYEKL. This CDR3 has 14 residues. V lost 0 bases to trimming and J lost 6 bases, with 12 bases between them. CDR3 nucleotide sequence: TGCGCCAGCAGCCAAGAAGGGGTGCGGACCGAGCAGTACTTC. It specifies CASSQEGVRTEQYF.

This clonotype was observed a handful of times. This rearrangement joins TRBV20-1 to TRBJ2-1; a weak D match, TRBD2 (6 bases). The CDR3 spans 14 residues. In germline, CDR1 is DFQATT, CDR2 SNEGSKA (reference sequence). The V end lost 5 bases, the J end lost 1 base, and 12 bases lay between the germline ends. The CDR3 loop is CSAYIAASYNEQFF. CDR3 coding DNA: TGCAGTGCTTACATAGCGGCTTCCTACAATGAGCAGTTCTTC.

The genes are TRBV7-2 and TRBJ1-1, with 7 nucleotides matching TRBD1. Per the germline V gene, CDR1 is SGHTA and CDR2 is FQGNSA. This CDR3 spans 15 amino acids. Unmatched junction bases numbered 6, after V lost 2 bases and J lost 3 bases. The CDR3 region is CASSLFQGGDTEAFF. The CDR3 nucleotides are TGTGCCAGCAGCTTATTCCAGGGGGGCGACACTGAAGCTTTCTTT.

The chain carries TRBV7-3 and TRBJ2-3; D remains ambiguous. Germline assignment: CDR1 SGHTA and CDR2 FQGTGA. Trimming took off 2 bases at V and 3 bases at J, with 12 bases between the two ends. The CDR3 contains 15 residues. The CDR3 DNA reads TGTGCCAGCAGCTTAGTCGGCAGAACAACAGATACGCAGTATTTT. Amino acids: CASSLVGRTTDTQYF.

The chain employs TRBV28 and TRBJ2-6; 9 bases line up with TRBD1. This CDR3 comprises 17 residues. CDR1 MDHEN and CDR2 SYDVKM come from the germline V gene. J gave up 2 bases and V 5 bases, and 7 bases lay outside the gene matches. The CDR3 is CASSPTGGVAGANVLTF. Here the CDR3 DNA reads TGTGCCAGCAGTCCGACAGGGGGTGTGGCTGGGGCCAACGTCCTGACTTTC. Variable domain in full (rest from reference TRBV28 and TRBJ2-6): DVKVTQSSRYLVKRTGEKVFLECVQDMDHENMFWYRQDPGLGLRLIYFSYDVKMKEKGDIPEGYSVSREKKERFSLILESASTNQTSMYLCASSPTGGVAGANVLTFGAGSRLTVL.

This clonotype was seen a handful of times. The genes are TRBV27 and TRBJ2-1, with TRBD2 matching over 11 bases. This CDR3 is built from 17 residues. Germline values: CDR1 MNHEY, CDR2 SMNVEV (reference sequence). With V trimmed by 5 bases and J by 4 bases, 10 bases remained unmatched. The CDR3 loop is CASSVRSGRALYNEQFF. The CDR3 DNA sequence: TGTGCCAGCAGTGTCCGTAGCGGGAGGGCCTTATACAATGAGCAGTTCTTC.

The rearrangement uses TRBV12-3 or TRBV12-4 and TRBJ2-4; TRBD1 matches at 8 bases. This CDR3 contains 15 residues. J gave up 8 bases and V 3 bases, and 9 bases lay outside the gene matches. CDR3 in DNA: TGTGCCAGCAGTTTCTGGGGACAGGAGGGATACATTCAGTACTTC. As protein: CASSFWGQEGYIQYF.

The chain is built from TRBV15 and TRBJ2-3; 9 bases line up with TRBD2. The CDR3 length is 15 residues. Per the germline V gene, CDR1 is LNHNV and CDR2 is YYDKDF (reference sequence). The J segment lost 0 bases and the V segment lost 4 bases, leaving 2 bases of the junction unmatched. CDR3 residues: CATSTSGVSTDTQYF. In DNA, the CDR3 is TGTGCCACCAGCACTAGCGGGGTTAGCACAGATACGCAGTATTTT.

The V gene is TRBV4-3, the J gene TRBJ2-5, with 10 bases identical to TRBD1. Per the germline V gene, CDR1 is LGHNA and CDR2 is YSLEER. V trimming: 0 bases; J trimming: 2 bases; junction bases outside the gene matches: 3. The CDR3 totals 16 residues. The CDR3 sequence: CASSQDGGQGQETQYF. CDR3 bases: TGCGCCAGCAGCCAAGATGGGGGACAGGGGCAAGAGACCCAGTACTTC.

This clonotype was picked up many times. The gene calls are TRBV7-9 and TRBJ2-7; 10 bases line up with TRBD1. Trimming cost V 5 bases and J 2 bases; bases outside gene matches: 3. The CDR3 contains 14 residues. Germline values: CDR1 SEHNR, CDR2 FQNEAQ (reference sequence). Written as DNA, the CDR3 is TGTGCCAGCAGCAGGGGACAGGGGACCTACGAGCAGTACTTC. It codes for CASSRGQGTYEQYF.

The chain links TRBV3-1 to TRBJ2-3; 13 bases map to TRBD2. The V gene end was trimmed by 4 bases and the J gene end by 3 bases; junction bases not matched to a gene: 10. From germline, CDR1 is LGHDT and CDR2 YNNKEL (reference sequence). This CDR3 is built from 18 residues. As DNA, the CDR3 is TGTGCCAGCAGCCGTCTAGGACTAGCGGGAGCAAGGACAGATACGCAGTATTTT. Translated: CASSRLGLAGARTDTQYF.

This clonotype occurred a few times. This chain connects TRBV29-1 to TRBJ2-7, with 13 bases fitting TRBD2. Trimming took 7 bases from V and 2 from J; bases not matched to a gene: 14. The CDR3 extends over 17 amino acids. CDR1 SQVTM and CDR2 ANQGSEA come from the germline V gene. In DNA form, the CDR3 reads TGCAGCGCCTTACTAGCGGGAGGGCCCCAGGGACCCTACGAGCAGTACTTC. This translates into CSALLAGGPQGPYEQYF.

The V and J genes are TRBV6-1 and TRBJ1-2; 12 bases align to TRBD1. Germline CDR1 reads MNHNS; CDR2 reads SASEGT. V shed 5 bases and J 3 bases; nucleotides not matched to a gene: 13. This CDR3 has 18 amino acids. CDR3: CASSQTGTGGNRDYGYTF. The CDR3 DNA follows: TGTGCCAGCAGTCAGACCGGGACAGGGGGCAACAGAGACTATGGCTACACCTTC.

J is TRBJ2-5 and V is TRBV7-9, with TRBD1 matching 9 bases. V lost 5 bases to trimming and J lost 4 bases; unmatched junction nucleotides: 5. This CDR3 is built from 14 residues. The germline CDR1 and CDR2 sequences are SEHNR and FQNEAQ (reference sequence). The CDR3 protein is CASSLSGQGETQYF. As DNA, the CDR3 is TGTGCCAGCAGCCTATCGGGACAGGGAGAGACCCAGTACTTC. Complete variable domain (other parts from reference TRBV7-9 and TRBJ2-5): DTGVSQNPRHKITKRGQNVTFRCDPISEHNRLYWYRQTLGQGPEFLTYFQNEAQLEKSRLLSDRFSAERPKGSFSTLEIQRTEQGDSAMYLCASSLSGQGETQYFGPGTRLLVL.

The chain employs TRBV7-9 and TRBJ2-2; 14 bases match TRBD2. This CDR3 contains 17 residues. Trimming removed 4 bases from V and 7 bases from J; junction bases left unmatched: 8. Per germline, CDR1 SEHNR and CDR2 FQNEAQ (reference sequence). For the CDR3, the DNA is TGTGCCAGCAGCTCAAACCTGGGACTAGCGGGAGTCGGGGAGCTGTTTTTT. This sequence encodes CASSSNLGLAGVGELFF.

V usage is TRBV28 and J usage is TRBJ2-3; D unclear. The germline V gene encodes CDR1 MDHEN and CDR2 SYDVKM. CDR3 size: 15 residues. Trimming took off 2 bases at V and 2 bases at J, with 11 bases between the two ends. The CDR3 loop is CASSLRALVTDTQYF. The CDR3 DNA follows: TGTGCCAGCAGTTTACGGGCCCTAGTCACAGATACGCAGTATTTT.

This clonotype was seen only a few times. CDR3 bases: TGCAGTGCCCCCCAGGGGGAACCGGGACAGGGGACTAGGGCTAATGAAAAACTGTTTTTT. This encodes CSAPQGEPGQGTRANEKLFF. J is TRBJ1-4 and V is TRBV20-1; 10 bases are shared with TRBD1. The CDR3 contains 20 residues. CDR1 and CDR2 (germline): DFQATT, SNEGSKA (reference sequence). V dropped 6 bases and J dropped 3; count of bases not matched to a gene: 22.

This clonotype was recorded many times. The rearrangement links TRBV4-3 to TRBJ2-1, with 7 bases aligning to TRBD2. Germline V gene sequence: CDR1 LGHNA, CDR2 YSLEER. The CDR3 has 16 amino acids. Trimming cost V 0 bases and J 8 bases; bases outside gene matches: 10. In nucleotides, the CDR3 is TGCGCCAGCAGCCAAGATCTGCGGGGGAGACTCGATGAGCAGTTCTTC. This codes for CASSQDLRGRLDEQFF.

This sequence joins TRBV29-1 and TRBJ2-7; D remains ambiguous. Germline values: CDR1 SQVTM, CDR2 ANQGSEA. The V gene lost 1 base and the J gene lost 3 bases, with 10 bases spanning the gap. The CDR3 totals 13 residues. CDR3 in amino acids: CSVEVAGSYEQYF. DNA of the CDR3: TGCAGCGTTGAAGTTGCAGGAAGCTACGAGCAGTACTTC.

Ten or more counts support this clonotype. The V and J genes are TRBV4-3 and TRBJ2-7; D uncertain. The CDR3 loop spans 14 amino acids. Deletions cut 0 bases from V and 3 bases from J, with 9 bases between. Germline V lookup: CDR1 LGHNA, CDR2 YSLEER. The CDR3 coding sequence is TGCGCCAGCAGCCAAGATCTGGCTAGCTACGAGCAGTACTTC. Its translation: CASSQDLASYEQYF.

This clonotype has only a few counts. This sequence joins TRBV12-3 or TRBV12-4 and TRBJ2-2; D may be TRBD1 (6 bases). With 5 bases removed from V and 9 bases from J, the gap between germline ends came to 13 bases. This CDR3 has 13 residues. In nucleotides, the CDR3 is TGTGCCAGCAGTCAAAACAGGGAGTGGGAGCTGTTTTTT. Protein: CASSQNREWELFF.

This clonotype was detected only a few times. The chain carries TRBV12-3 or TRBV12-4 and TRBJ2-3; the D is unclear. The germline V and J ends were trimmed by 4 bases and 2 bases, with 13 bases remaining between them. The CDR3 contains 15 residues. The CDR3 DNA follows: TGTGCCAGCAGTTATAAAAGGACCCACACAGATACGCAGTATTTT. Its protein product is CASSYKRTHTDTQYF.

The table lists this clonotype with a few counts. The V and J genes are TRBV28 and TRBJ1-3; weak D call: TRBD1 (6 bases). Trimming removed 7 bases at V and 4 bases at J, with 14 bases between. The CDR3 spans 14 residues. Germline V gives CDR1 MDHEN, CDR2 SYDVKM. CDR3 coding DNA: TGTGCCAGCACGTCTCCAGGGGACGGAAACACCATATATTTT. It yields the protein CASTSPGDGNTIYF.

This clonotype was seen a handful of times. This chain joins TRBV20-1 and TRBJ2-7, with D uncertain. The CDR3 length is 15 residues. Germline V CDR1 and CDR2: DFQATT, SNEGSKA (reference sequence). V dropped 3 bases and J dropped 7 bases, with 22 bases sitting between them. As DNA, the CDR3 is TGCAGTGCTAGTCTATTGCAGCACTCCCTTACGGAGCAGTACTTC. It codes for CSASLLQHSLTEQYF.

This clonotype occurred many times. The gene calls are TRBV29-1 and TRBJ2-7; D remains ambiguous. Germline V gene lookup returns CDR1 SQVTM and CDR2 ANQGSEA. This CDR3 has 11 residues. V gave up 4 bases and J gave up 3 bases, with 7 bases separating them. The CDR3, as DNA: TGCAGCGTTGTTTGGGGCTACGAGCAGTACTTC. Protein: CSVVWGYEQYF.

In the case of this clonotype: A much larger clone is a single base away; this may be a read error. Likely a read error: the CDR3 ends without its conserved phenylalanine or tryptophan. This chain uses TRBV7-2 with TRBJ2-3; 12 positions agree with TRBD2. The V and J ends lost 2 bases and 3 bases, in that order; junction bases with no gene match: 6. There are 17 residues in the CDR3. The germline CDR1 and CDR2 sequences are SGHTA and FQGNSA. As DNA, the CDR3 is TGTGCCAGCAGCTTAATGACTAGCGGGAGTGGGACAGATACGCAGTATCTT. Translating it yields CASSLMTSGSGTDTQYL.

This clonotype has just one count. V and J are TRBV5-1 and TRBJ2-3; weak D call: TRBD2 (5 bases). V was clipped by 1 base and J by 8 bases, with 14 bases between them. Germline V lookup: CDR1 SGHRS, CDR2 YFSETQ. The CDR3 runs to 14 residues. CDR3 nucleotides: TGCGCCAGCAGCTTGACGAGGGAGAGGGTTACGCAGTATTTT. Amino acids: CASSLTRERVTQYF.